The present T cell receptor beta chain was sequenced within a study of shared T cell receptors in the human thymus. The data were produced by immunoSEQ multiplex PCR, yet TCRdb's version contains in-frame clones alone and is incomplete. This table holds around 730,000 clones, 80% to 90% found once. V lost 6 bases to trimming and J lost 5 bases, with 13 bases between them. This CDR3 has 13 residues. CDR1 and CDR2 from the germline V gene are MGHDK and SYGVNS. The same data also went into a second study, on human thymus T cells. That work states: Corrective surgery for congenital heart defects was being performed on the healthy Finnish infants who were the donors. The thymus was resected at corrective cardiac surgery. Thymic and blood repertoires appeared to display a bias in their usage of V and J genes. Unrelated individuals had highly overlapping thymic repertoires, as reported in related research.

The sample taken for sequencing was thymocytes. V usage is TRBV25-1 and J usage is TRBJ2-5, with D unresolved. This clonotype was sampled from a girl younger than two with a congenital heart defect. CDR3 protein: CASSTTGEETQYF. In DNA, the CDR3 is TGTGCCAGCAGCACGACGGGTGAGGAGACCCAGTACTTC. The whole variable domain, filled in from reference TRBV25-1 and TRBJ2-5, reads EADIYQTPRYLVIGTGKKITLECSQTMGHDKMYWYQQDPGMELHLIHYSYGVNSTEKGDLSSESTVSRIRTEHFPLTLESARPSHTSQYLCASSTTGEETQYFGPGTRLLVL.